This T cell receptor beta chain came from a study of cytomegalovirus exposure and HLA in healthy donors. Study-level findings and limits: Reports described diagnosis of cytomegalovirus status by the classifier as highly specific and sensitive. A few chains tied to CMV proved CMV antigen-specific in vitro. Most TCR sequences proved rare, with some public TCRs found in many donors.

PCR primers comprised 60 Vbeta and 13 Jbeta primers. The repertoire was sequenced with immunoSEQ multiplex PCR; TCRdb's copy has only in-frame clones and lacks some. The sample lists under 150,000 clones; 85% to 90% were seen once. Each of the donors was a healthy bone marrow donor. This CDR3 is 14 amino acids long. Germline CDR1 reads MNHNS; CDR2 reads SASEGT. Trimming removed 4 bases at V and 0 bases at J, with 7 bases between. Worth noting for this clone: Its antigen is currently unknown.

This clonotype was sampled from a woman aged 25 to 39 in good health and CMV-seronegative. V usage is TRBV6-1 and J usage is TRBJ1-5, with D unresolved. The sample consisted of PBMCs. CDR3 protein: CASSVRYSNQPQHF. The CDR3, as DNA: TGTGCCAGCAGTGTTAGATATAGCAATCAGCCCCAGCATTTT.